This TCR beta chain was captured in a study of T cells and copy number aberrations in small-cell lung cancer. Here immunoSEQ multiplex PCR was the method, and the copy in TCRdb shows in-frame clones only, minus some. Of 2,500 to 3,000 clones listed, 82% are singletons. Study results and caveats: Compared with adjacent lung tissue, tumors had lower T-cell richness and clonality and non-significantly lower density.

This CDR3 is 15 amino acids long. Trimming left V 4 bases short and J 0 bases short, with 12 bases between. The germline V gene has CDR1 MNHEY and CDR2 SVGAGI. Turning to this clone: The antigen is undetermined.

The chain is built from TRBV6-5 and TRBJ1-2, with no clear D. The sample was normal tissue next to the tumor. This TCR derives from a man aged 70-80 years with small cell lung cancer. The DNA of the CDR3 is TGTGCCAGCAGTTTCAGAGAGACACCTAACTATGGCTACACCTTC. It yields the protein CASSFRETPNYGYTF.